These 4 T cell receptor beta chains came from one sample sequenced in a study of PD-L1 blockade in urothelial cancer. Assay: immunoSEQ multiplex PCR; the TCRdb copy retains only in-frame clones and omits some. The data hold approximately 94,000 clones, with over 75% observed a single time. Time point defined: pretreatment peripheral blood. Source: PBMCs, taken around atezolizumab (anti-PD-L1) treatment. The origin of the receptors is a man between 60 and 75 years old with urothelial cancer.

This rearrangement joins TRBV7-6 to TRBJ2-7; tentatively, D is TRBD1 (5 bases). CDR3 size: 15 residues. The V and J ends lost 5 bases and 0 bases respectively, with 14 bases between them. Germline values: CDR1 SGHVS, CDR2 FNYEAQ. The DNA of the CDR3 is TGTGCCAGCAGCCCCCTAGGGGTAAGCTCCTACGAGCAGTACTTC. Residues: CASSPLGVSSYEQYF.

J is TRBJ1-2 and V is TRBV18; 8 bases are shared with TRBD1. Germline lookup yields CDR1 KGHSH and CDR2 LQKENI. The CDR3 loop spans 16 amino acids. V dropped 7 bases and J dropped 2; count of bases not matched to a gene: 12. Written as DNA, the CDR3 is TGTGCCAGCTTCCTGCTGGACAGGGATCCCAACTATGGCTACACCTTC. It codes for CASFLLDRDPNYGYTF.

This clone was seen many times. The chain is built from TRBV27 and TRBJ1-5, with D maybe TRBD1 (5 bases). The germline V gene encodes CDR1 MNHEY and CDR2 SMNVEV (reference sequence). V lost 6 bases, J lost 8 bases, and 20 bases lay in between. The CDR3 extends over 15 amino acids. The CDR3 coding sequence is TGTGCCAGCAGACCTTTTGCAGGGAGGGTAGAGCCCCAGCATTTT. This translates into CASRPFAGRVEPQHF.

Here the CDR3 reads CASTPVSGKNEQFF. CDR3 sequence (DNA): TGTGCCAGCACCCCAGTCTCAGGGAAAAATGAGCAGTTCTTC. The chain is built from TRBV6-5 and TRBJ2-1; possibly TRBD1 for D (5 bases). Trimming pared 7 bases from V and 7 bases from J, leaving 17 bases between. The CDR3 is 14 residues long. Germline CDR1 and CDR2: MNHEY and SVGAGI.